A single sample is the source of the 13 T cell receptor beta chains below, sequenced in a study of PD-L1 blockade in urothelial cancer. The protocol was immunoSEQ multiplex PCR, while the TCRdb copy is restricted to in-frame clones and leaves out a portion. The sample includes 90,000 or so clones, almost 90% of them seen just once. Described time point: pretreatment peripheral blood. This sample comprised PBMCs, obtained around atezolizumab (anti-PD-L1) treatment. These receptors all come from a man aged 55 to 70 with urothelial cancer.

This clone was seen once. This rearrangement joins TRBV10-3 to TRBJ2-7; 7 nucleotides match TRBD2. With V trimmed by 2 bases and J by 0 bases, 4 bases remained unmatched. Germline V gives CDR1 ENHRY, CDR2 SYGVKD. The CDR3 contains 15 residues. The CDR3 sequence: CAISESGIGSYEQYF. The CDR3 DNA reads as TGTGCCATCAGTGAGAGCGGGATAGGCTCCTACGAGCAGTACTTC.

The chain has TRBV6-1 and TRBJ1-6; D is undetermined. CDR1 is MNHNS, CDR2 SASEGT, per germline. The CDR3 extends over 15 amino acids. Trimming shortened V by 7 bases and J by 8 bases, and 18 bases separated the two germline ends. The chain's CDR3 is CASTETEPRDSPLHF. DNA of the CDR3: TGTGCCAGCACTGAGACGGAGCCCCGAGATTCACCCCTCCACTTT.

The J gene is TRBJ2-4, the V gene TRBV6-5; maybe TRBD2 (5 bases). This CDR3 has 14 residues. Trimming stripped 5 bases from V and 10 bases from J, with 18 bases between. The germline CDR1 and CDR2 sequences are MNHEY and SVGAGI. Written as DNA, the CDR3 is TGTGCCAGCAGTCCGCCGGGGTCTAACCTTATTCAGTACTTC. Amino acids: CASSPPGSNLIQYF.

The CDR3 here is CAWSVPGQGYGELFF. In DNA, the CDR3 is TGTGCCTGGAGTGTACCGGGACAGGGGTACGGGGAGCTGTTTTTT. The chain recombines TRBV30 with TRBJ2-2; 10 bases line up with TRBD1. J was trimmed by 7 bases and V by 0 bases; bases with no gene match: 5. This CDR3 has 15 residues. CDR1 and CDR2 from the germline V gene are GTSNPN and SVGIG (reference sequence).

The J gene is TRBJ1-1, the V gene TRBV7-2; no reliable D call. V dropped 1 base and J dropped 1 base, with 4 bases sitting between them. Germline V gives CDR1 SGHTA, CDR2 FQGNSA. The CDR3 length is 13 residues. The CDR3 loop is CASSLDRNTEAFF. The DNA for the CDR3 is TGTGCCAGCAGCTTAGACAGGAACACTGAAGCTTTCTTT.

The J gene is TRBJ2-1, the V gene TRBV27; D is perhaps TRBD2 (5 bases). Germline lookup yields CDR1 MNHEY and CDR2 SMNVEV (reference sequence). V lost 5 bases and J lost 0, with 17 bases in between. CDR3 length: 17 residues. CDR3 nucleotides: TGTGCCAGCAGTCCCTCACTCGCGGGCGACTCCTACAATGAGCAGTTCTTC. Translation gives CASSPSLAGDSYNEQFF.

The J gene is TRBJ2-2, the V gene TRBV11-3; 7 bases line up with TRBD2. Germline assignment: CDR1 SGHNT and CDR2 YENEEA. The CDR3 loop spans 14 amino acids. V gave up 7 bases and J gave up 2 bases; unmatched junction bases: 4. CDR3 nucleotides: TGTGCCAGCAAACTAGCGTCAAACACCGGGGAGCTGTTTTTT. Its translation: CASKLASNTGELFF.

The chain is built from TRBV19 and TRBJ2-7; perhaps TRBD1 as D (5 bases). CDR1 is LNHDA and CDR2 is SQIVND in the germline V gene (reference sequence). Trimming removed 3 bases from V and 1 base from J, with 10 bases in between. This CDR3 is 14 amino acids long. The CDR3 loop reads CASSIVGPSYEQYF. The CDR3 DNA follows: TGTGCCAGTAGTATTGTGGGGCCTTCCTACGAGCAGTACTTC.

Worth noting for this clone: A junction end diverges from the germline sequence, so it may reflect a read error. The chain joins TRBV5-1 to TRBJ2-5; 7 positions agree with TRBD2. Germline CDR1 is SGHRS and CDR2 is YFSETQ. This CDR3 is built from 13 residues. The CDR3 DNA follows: TGCGCCAGCTGCTTAGCGGGTAAAGAGACCCAGTACTTC. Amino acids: CASCLAGKETQYF. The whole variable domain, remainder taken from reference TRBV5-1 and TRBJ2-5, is KAGVTQTPRYLIKTRGQQVTLSCSPISGHRSVSWYQQTPGQGLQFLFEYFSETQRNKGNFPGRFSGRQFSNSRSEMNVSTLELGDSALYLCASCLAGKETQYFGPGTRLLVL.

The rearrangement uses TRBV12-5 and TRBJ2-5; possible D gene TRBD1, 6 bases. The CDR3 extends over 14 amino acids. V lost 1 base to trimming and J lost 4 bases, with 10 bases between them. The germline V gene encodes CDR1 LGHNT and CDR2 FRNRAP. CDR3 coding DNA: TGTGCTAGTGGTTTGGACAGGGCGGGAGAGACCCAGTACTTC. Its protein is CASGLDRAGETQYF. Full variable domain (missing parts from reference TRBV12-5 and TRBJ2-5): DARVTQTPRHKVTEMGQEVTMRCQPILGHNTVFWYRQTMMQGLELLAYFRNRAPLDDSGMPKDRFSAEMPDATLATLKIQPSEPRDSAVYFCASGLDRAGETQYFGPGTRLLVL.

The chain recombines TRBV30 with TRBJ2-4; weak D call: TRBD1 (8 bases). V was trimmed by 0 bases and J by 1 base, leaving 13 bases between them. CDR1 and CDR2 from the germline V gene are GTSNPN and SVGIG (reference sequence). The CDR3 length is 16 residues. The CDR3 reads CAWSVQGGRAKNIQYF. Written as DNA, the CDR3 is TGTGCCTGGAGTGTACAGGGGGGGCGGGCCAAAAACATTCAGTACTTC.

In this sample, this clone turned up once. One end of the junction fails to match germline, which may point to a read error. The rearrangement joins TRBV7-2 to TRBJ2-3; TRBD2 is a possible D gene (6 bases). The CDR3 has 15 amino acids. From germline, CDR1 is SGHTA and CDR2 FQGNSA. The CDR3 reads CASRDFSTSTDTQYF. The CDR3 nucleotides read TGTGCTAGCAGGGACTTCTCGACCTCCACAGATACGCAGTATTTT.

CDR3 residues: CASSLSYEQYF. Written as DNA, the CDR3 is TGTGCCAGCAGCCTATCCTACGAGCAGTACTTC. The chain is built from TRBV7-2 and TRBJ2-7; D gene ambiguous. The V end was cut by 5 bases, the J end by 1 base, with 3 bases between. The CDR3 has 11 residues. Germline CDR1 is SGHTA and CDR2 is FQGNSA.